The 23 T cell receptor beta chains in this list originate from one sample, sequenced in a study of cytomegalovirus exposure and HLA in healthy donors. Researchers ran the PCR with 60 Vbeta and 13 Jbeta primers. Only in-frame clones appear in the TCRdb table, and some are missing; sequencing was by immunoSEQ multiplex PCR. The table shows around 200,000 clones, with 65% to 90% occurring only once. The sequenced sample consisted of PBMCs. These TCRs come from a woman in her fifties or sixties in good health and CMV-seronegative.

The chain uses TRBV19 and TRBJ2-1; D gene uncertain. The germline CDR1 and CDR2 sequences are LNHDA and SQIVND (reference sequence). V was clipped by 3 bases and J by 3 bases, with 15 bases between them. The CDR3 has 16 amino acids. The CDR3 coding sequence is TGTGCCAGTAGTATGGATAGCCAATTCGTCTACAATGAGCAGTTCTTC. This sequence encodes CASSMDSQFVYNEQFF.

CDR3: CASSITTSGSYEQYF. Written as DNA, the CDR3 is TGTGCCAGTAGTATTACGACTAGCGGGAGTTACGAGCAGTACTTC. The chain links TRBV19 to TRBJ2-7; 12 nucleotides align to TRBD2. The CDR3 loop spans 15 amino acids. Germline V gives CDR1 LNHDA, CDR2 SQIVND (reference sequence). Germline trimming cut 3 bases from V and 4 bases from J; bases unmatched to any gene: 4.

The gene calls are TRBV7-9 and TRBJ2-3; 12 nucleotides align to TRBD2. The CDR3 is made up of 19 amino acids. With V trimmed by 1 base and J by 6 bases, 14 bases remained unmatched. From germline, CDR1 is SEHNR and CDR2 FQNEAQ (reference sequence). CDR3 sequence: CASSLDIGLAGGPGDTQYF. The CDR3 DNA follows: TGTGCCAGCAGCTTAGACATCGGGCTAGCGGGAGGGCCGGGCGATACGCAGTATTTT.

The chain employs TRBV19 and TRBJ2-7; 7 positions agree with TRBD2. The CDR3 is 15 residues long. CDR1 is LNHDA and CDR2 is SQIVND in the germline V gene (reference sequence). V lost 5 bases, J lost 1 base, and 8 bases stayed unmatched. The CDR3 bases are TGTGCCAGTAGTTTTTTAAGCGGGAAGTCCTACGAGCAGTACTTC. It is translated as CASSFLSGKSYEQYF. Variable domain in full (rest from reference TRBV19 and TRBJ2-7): DGGITQSPKYLFRKEGQNVTLSCEQNLNHDAMYWYRQDPGQGLRLIYYSQIVNDFQKGDIAEGYSVSREKKESFPLTVTSAQKNPTAFYLCASSFLSGKSYEQYFGPGTRLTVT.

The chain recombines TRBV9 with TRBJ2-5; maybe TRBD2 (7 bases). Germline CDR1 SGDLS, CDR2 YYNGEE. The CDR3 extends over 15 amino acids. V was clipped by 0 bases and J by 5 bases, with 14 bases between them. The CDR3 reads CASSVGYGGRETQYF. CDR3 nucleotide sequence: TGTGCCAGCAGCGTAGGGTACGGGGGGCGGGAGACCCAGTACTTC. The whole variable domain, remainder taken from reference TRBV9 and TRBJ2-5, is DSGVTQTPKHLITATGQRVTLRCSPRSGDLSVYWYQQSLDQGLQFLIQYYNGEERAKGNILERFSAQQFPDLHSELNLSSLELGDSALYFCASSVGYGGRETQYFGPGTRLLVL.

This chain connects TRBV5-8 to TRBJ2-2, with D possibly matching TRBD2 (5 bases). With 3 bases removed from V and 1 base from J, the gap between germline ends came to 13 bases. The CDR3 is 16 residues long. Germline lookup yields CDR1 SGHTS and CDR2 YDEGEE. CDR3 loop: CASSSSGLMNTGELFF. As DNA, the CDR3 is TGTGCCAGCAGCTCATCAGGACTTATGAACACCGGGGAGCTGTTTTTT. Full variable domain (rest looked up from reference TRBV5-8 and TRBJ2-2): EAGVTQSPTHLIKTRGQQATLRCSPISGHTSVYWYQQALGLGLQFLLWYDEGEERNRGNFPPRFSGRQFPNYSSELNVNALELEDSALYLCASSSSGLMNTGELFFGEGSRLTVL.

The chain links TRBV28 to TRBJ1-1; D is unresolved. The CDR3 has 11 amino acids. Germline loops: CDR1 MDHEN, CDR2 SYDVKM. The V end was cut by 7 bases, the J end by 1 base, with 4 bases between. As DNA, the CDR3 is TGTGCCAGCAACAGGAACACTGAAGCTTTCTTT. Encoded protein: CASNRNTEAFF.

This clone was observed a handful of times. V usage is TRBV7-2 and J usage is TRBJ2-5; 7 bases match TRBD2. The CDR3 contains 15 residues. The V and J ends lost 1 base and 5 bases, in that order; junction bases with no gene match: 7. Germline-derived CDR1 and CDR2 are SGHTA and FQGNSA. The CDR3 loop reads CASSLGGGPWETQYF. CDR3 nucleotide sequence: TGTGCCAGCAGCTTAGGGGGAGGGCCGTGGGAGACCCAGTACTTC.

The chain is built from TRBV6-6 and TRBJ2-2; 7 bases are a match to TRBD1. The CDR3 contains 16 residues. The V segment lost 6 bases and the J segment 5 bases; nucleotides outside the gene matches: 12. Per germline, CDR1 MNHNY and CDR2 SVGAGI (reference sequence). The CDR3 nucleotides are TGTGCCAGCAGCCCAACCGGGACAGTTGGGACCGGGGAGCTGTTTTTT. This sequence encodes CASSPTGTVGTGELFF.

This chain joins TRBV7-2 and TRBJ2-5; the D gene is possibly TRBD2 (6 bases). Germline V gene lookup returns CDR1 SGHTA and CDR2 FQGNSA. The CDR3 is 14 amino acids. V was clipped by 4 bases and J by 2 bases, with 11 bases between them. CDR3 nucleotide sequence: TGTGCCAGCAGCTCCCTCGGGGGACAAGAGACCCAGTACTTC. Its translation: CASSSLGGQETQYF. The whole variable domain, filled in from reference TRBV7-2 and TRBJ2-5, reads GAGVSQSPSNKVTEKGKDVELRCDPISGHTALYWYRQSLGQGLEFLIYFQGNSAPDKSGLPSDRFSAERTGGSVSTLTIQRTQQEDSAVYLCASSSLGGQETQYFGPGTRLLVL.

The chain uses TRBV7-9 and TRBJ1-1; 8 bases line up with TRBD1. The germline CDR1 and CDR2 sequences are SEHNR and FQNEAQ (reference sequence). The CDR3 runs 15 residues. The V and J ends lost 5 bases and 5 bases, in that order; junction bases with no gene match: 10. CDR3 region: CASSLTGAFETEAFF. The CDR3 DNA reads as TGTGCCAGCAGCCTGACAGGGGCGTTCGAGACTGAAGCTTTCTTT. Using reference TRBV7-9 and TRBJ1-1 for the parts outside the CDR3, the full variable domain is DTGVSQNPRHKITKRGQNVTFRCDPISEHNRLYWYRQTLGQGPEFLTYFQNEAQLEKSRLLSDRFSAERPKGSFSTLEIQRTEQGDSAMYLCASSLTGAFETEAFFGQGTRLTVV.

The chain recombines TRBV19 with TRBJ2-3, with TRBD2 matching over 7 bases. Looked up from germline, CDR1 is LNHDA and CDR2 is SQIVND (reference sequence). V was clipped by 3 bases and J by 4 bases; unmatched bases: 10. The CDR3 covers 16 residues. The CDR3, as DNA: TGTGCCAGTAGTATCGAGCGGGATTGGTGGCCAGATACGCAGTATTTT. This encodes CASSIERDWWPDTQYF.

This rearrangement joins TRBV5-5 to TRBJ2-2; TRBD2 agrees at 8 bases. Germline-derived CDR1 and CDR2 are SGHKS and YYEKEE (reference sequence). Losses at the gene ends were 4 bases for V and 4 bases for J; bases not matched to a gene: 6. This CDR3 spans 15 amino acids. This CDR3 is CASSKDAGGTGELFF. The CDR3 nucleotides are TGTGCCAGCAGCAAGGACGCGGGGGGCACCGGGGAGCTGTTTTTT.

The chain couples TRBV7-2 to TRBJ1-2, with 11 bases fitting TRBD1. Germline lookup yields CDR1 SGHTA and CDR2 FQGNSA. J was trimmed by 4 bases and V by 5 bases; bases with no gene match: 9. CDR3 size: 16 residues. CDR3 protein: CASSKRGGTGGYGYTF. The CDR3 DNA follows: TGTGCCAGCAGCAAACGAGGGGGGACAGGGGGCTATGGCTACACCTTC.

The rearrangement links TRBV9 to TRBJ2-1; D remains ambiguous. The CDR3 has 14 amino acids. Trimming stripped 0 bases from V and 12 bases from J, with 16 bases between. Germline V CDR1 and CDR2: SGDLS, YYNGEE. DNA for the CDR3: TGTGCCAGCAGCGTAGCCCACCGAAATGAGCGGCAGTTCTTC. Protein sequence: CASSVAHRNERQFF. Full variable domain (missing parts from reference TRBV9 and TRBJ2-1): DSGVTQTPKHLITATGQRVTLRCSPRSGDLSVYWYQQSLDQGLQFLIQYYNGEERAKGNILERFSAQQFPDLHSELNLSSLELGDSALYFCASSVAHRNERQFFGPGTRLTVL.

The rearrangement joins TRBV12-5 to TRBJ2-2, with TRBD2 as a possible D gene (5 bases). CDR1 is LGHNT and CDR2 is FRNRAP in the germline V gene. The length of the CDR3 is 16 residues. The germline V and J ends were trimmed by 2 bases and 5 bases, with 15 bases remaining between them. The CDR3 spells CASGLSRSERTGELFF. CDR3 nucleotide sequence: TGTGCTAGTGGTTTGAGTAGGAGCGAGCGGACCGGGGAGCTGTTTTTT.

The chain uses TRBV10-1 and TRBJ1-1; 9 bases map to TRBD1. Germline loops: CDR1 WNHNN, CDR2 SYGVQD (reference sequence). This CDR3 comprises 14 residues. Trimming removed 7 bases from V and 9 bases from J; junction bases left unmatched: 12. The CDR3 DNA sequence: TGCGCCAGCAAGGGACGTCGGACAGGGGAAAAAGCTTTCTTT. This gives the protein CASKGRRTGEKAFF.

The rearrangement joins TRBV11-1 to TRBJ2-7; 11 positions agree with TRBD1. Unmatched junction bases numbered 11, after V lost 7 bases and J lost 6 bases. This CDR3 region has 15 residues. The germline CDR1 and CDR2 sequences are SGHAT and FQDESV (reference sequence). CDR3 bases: TGTGCCAGCACCCGACGAGGGACAGGGGGGGCCGAGCAGTACTTC. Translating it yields CASTRRGTGGAEQYF. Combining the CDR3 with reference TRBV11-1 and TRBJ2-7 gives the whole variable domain EAEVAQSPRYKITEKSQAVAFWCDPISGHATLYWYRQILGQGPELLVQFQDESVVDDSQLPKDRFSAERLKGVDSTLKIQPAELGDSAMYLCASTRRGTGGAEQYFGPGTRLTVT.

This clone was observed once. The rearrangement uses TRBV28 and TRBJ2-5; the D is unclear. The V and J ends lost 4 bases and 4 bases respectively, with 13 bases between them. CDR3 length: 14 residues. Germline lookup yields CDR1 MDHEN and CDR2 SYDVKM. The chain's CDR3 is CASSSPESLETQYF. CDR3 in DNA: TGTGCCAGCAGTTCTCCGGAGAGCTTAGAGACCCAGTACTTC.

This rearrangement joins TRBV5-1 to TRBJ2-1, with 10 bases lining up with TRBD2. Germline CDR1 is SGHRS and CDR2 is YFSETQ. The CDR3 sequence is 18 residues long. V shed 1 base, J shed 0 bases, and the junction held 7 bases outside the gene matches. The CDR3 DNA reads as TGCGCCAGCAGCTTGACCCCCCCTAGCGGGAGCTCCTACAATGAGCAGTTCTTC. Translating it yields CASSLTPPSGSSYNEQFF.

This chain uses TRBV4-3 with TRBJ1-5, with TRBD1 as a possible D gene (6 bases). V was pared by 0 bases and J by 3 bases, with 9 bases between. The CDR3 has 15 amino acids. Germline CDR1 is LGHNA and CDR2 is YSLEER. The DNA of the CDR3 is TGCGCCAGCAGCCAAGATACAGGGATCAATCAGCCCCAGCATTTT. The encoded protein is CASSQDTGINQPQHF.

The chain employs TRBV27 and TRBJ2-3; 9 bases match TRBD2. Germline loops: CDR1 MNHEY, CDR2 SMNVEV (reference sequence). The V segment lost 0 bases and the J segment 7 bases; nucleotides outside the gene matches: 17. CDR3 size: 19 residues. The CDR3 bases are TGTGCCAGCAGTTTATCGCAGGCAGGCGCGGGAGGGCGGCGAAATACGCAGTATTTT. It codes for CASSLSQAGAGGRRNTQYF.

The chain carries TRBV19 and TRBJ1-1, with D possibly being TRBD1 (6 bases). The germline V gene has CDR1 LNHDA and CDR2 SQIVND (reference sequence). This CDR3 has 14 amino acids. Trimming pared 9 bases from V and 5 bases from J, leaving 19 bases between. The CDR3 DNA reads TGTGCCAGCCATCCAACAGGGCTGGGGACTGAAGCTTTCTTT. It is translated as CASHPTGLGTEAFF.